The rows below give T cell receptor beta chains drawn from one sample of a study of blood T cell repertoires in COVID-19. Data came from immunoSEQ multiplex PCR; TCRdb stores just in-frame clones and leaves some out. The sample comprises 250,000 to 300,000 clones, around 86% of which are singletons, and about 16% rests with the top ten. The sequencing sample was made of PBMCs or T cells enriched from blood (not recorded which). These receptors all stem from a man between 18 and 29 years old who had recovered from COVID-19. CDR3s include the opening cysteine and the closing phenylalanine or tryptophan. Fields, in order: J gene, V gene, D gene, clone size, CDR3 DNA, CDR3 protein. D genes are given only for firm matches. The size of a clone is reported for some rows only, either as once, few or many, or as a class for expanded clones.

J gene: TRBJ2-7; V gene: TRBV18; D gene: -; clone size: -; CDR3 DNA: TGTGCCAGCTCACGGAGCGAAACCTACGAGCAGTACTTC; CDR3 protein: CASSRSETYEQYF
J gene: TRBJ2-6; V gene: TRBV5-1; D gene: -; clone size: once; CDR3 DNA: TGCGCCAGCAGTCTCAGCGACTACTCTGGGGCCAACGTCCTGACTTTC; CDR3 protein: CASSLSDYSGANVLTF
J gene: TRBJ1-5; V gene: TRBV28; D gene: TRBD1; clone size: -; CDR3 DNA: TGTGCCAGCAGTTCGGACAGGGAGAATCAGCCCCAGCATTTT; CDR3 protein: CASSSDRENQPQHF
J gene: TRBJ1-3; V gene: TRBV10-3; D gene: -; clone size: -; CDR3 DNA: TGTGCCATCAACTCAGGGGCAGCAGGAAACACCATATATTTT; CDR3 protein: CAINSGAAGNTIYF
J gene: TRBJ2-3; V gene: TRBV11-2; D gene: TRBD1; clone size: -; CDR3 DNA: TGTGCCAGCAGCTCACCCGGGACAGGGGGCAGTGGGGATACGCAGTATTTT; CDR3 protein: CASSSPGTGGSGDTQYF
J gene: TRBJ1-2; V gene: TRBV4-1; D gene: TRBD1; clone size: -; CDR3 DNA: TGCGCCAGCAGCCCCGGACAGGGGGCGTTATATGGCTACACCTTC; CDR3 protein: CASSPGQGALYGYTF
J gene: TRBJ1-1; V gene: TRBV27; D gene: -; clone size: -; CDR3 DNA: TGTGCCAGCAGTTTATCGGGGCAGCTGGGGACTGAAGCTTTCTTT; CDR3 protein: CASSLSGQLGTEAFF
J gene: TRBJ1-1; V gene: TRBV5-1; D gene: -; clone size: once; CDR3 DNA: TGCGCCAGCAGCACGGCGACAGCGAACACTGAAGCTTTCTTT; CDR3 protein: CASSTATANTEAFF
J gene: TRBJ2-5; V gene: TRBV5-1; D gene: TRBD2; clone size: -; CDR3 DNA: TGCGCCAGCAGCTTTGGACTAGCGGGAGAATCTAGAAAGACCCAGTACTTC; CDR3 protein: CASSFGLAGESRKTQYF
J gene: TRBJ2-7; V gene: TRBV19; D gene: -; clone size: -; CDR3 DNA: TGTGCCAGTAGTATGACGGGGGTCCACGAGCAGTACTTC; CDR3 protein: CASSMTGVHEQYF
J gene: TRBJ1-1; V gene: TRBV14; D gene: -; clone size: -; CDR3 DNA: TGTGCCAGCAGCCCCTTCCCCGAACTCGGGGCTTTCTTT; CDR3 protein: CASSPFPELGAFF
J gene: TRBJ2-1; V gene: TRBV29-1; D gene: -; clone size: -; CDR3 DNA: TGCAGCGTTGAAGAGGCGGACAATGAGCAGTTCTTC; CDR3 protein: CSVEEADNEQFF